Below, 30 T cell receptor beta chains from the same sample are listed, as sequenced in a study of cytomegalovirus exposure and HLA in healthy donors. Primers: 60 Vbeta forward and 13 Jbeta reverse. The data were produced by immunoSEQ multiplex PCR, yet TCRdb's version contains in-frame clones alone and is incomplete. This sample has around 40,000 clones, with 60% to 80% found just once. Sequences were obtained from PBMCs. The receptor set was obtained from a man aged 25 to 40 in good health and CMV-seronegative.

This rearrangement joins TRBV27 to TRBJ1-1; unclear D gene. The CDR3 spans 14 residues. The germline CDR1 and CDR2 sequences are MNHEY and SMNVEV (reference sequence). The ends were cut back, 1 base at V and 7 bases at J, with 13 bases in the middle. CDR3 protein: CASSLLGRPLEAFF. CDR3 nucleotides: TGTGCCAGCAGTTTATTAGGCAGGCCCCTTGAAGCTTTCTTT.

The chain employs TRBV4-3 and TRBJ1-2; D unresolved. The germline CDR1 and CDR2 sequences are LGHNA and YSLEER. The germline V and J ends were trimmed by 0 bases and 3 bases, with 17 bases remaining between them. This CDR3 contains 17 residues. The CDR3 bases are TGCGCCAGCAGCCAAGATCCAGGCTCAACGGGGTACTATGGCTACACCTTC. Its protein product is CASSQDPGSTGYYGYTF.

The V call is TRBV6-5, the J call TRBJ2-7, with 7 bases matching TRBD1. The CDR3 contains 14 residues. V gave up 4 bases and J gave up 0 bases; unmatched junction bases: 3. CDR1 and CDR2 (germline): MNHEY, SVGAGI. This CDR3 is CASSSGQSSYEQYF. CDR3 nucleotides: TGTGCCAGCAGTTCGGGACAGAGCTCCTACGAGCAGTACTTC.

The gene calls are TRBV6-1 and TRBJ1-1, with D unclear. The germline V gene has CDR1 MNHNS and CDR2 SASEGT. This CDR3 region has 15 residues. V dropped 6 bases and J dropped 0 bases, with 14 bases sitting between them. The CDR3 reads CASRDTGRVNTEAFF. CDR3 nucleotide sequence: TGTGCCAGCAGAGACACCGGGAGAGTGAACACTGAAGCTTTCTTT.

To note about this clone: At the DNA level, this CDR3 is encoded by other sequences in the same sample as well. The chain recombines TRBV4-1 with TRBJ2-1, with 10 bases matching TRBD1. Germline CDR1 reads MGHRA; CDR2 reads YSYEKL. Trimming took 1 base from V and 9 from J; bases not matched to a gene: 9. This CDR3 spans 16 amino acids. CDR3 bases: TGCGCCAGCAGCCAAGGTGGACAGGGGGGGCGACGTGAGCAGTTCTTC. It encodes CASSQGGQGGRREQFF.

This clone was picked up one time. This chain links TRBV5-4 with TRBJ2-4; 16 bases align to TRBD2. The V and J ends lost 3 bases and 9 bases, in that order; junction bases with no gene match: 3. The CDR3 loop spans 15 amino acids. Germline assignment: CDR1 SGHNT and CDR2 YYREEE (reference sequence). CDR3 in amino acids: CASSSGTSGRGIQYF. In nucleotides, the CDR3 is TGTGCCAGCAGCTCCGGGACTAGCGGGAGGGGCATTCAGTACTTC.

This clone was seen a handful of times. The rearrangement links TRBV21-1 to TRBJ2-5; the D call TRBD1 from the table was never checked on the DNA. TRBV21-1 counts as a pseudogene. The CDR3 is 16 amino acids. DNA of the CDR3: TGTGCCAGCAGCTTCCCTAAGACCCTTTGGACAGTCACCCAGTACTTC. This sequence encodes CASSFPKTLWTVTQYF.

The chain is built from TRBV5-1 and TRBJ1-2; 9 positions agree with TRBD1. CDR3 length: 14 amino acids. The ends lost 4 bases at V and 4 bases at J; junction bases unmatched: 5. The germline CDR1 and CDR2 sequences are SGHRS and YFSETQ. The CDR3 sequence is CASSPGQGTYGYTF. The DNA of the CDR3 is TGCGCCAGCAGCCCCGGACAGGGGACCTATGGCTACACCTTC.

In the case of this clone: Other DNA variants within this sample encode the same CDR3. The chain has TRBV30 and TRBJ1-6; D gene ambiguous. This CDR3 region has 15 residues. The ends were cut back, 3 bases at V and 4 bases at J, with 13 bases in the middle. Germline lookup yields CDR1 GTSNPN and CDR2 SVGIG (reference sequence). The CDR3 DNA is TGTGCCTGGAGGATATTAGGAGGTTATAATTCACCCCTCCACTTT. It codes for CAWRILGGYNSPLHF.

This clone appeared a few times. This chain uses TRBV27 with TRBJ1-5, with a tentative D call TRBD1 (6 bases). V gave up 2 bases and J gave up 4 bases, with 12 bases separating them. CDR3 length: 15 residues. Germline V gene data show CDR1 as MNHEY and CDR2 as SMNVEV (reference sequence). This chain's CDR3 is CASSLEGHMNQPQHF. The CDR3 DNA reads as TGTGCCAGCAGTTTAGAGGGACACATGAATCAGCCCCAGCATTTT.

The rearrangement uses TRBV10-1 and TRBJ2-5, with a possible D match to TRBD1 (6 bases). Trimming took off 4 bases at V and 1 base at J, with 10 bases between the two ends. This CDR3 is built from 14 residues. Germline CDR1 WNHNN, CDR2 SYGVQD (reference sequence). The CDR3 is CASSGGRPQETQYF. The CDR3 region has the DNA TGCGCCAGCAGTGGGGGGCGGCCCCAAGAGACCCAGTACTTC.

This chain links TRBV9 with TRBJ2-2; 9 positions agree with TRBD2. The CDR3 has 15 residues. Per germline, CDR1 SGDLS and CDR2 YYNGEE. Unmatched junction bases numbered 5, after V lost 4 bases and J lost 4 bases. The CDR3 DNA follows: TGTGCCAGCAGCCTAGGACTAGCGAGCACCGGGGAGCTGTTTTTT. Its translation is CASSLGLASTGELFF.

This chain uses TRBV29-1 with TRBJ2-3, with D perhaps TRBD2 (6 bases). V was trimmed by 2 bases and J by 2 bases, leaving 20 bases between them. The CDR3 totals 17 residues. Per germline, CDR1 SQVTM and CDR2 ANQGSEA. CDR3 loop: CSVERLGGKGSTDTQYF. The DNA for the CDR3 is TGCAGCGTTGAAAGGCTAGGAGGGAAGGGCTCCACAGATACGCAGTATTTT.

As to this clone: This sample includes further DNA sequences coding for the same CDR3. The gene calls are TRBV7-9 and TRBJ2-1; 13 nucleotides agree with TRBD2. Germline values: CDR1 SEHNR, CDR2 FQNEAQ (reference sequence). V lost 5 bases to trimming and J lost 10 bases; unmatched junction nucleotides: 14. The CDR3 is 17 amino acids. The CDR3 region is CASSHGLAGVGAFEQFF. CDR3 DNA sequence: TGTGCCAGCAGCCACGGACTAGCGGGGGTGGGAGCTTTCGAGCAGTTCTTC.

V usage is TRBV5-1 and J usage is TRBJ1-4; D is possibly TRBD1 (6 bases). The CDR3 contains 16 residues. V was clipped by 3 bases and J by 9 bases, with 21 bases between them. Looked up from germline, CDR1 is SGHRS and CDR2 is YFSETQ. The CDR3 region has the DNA TGCGCCAGCAGCTCGGTACAGGGTCCCCTAAGGCAAAAACTGTTTTTT. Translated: CASSSVQGPLRQKLFF.

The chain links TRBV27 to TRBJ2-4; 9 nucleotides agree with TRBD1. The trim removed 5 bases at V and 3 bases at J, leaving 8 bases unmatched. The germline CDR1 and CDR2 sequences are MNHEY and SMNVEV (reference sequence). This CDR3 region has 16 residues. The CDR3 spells CASSPGRQGGKNIQYF. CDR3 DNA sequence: TGTGCCAGCAGTCCCGGTAGACAGGGGGGCAAAAACATTCAGTACTTC.

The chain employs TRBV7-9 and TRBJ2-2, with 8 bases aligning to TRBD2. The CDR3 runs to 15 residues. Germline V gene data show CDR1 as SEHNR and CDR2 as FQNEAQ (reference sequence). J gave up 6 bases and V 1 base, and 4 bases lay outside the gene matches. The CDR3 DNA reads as TGTGCCAGCAGCTTAGAAGTTAGCGGGGCCGGGGAGCTGTTTTTT. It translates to CASSLEVSGAGELFF.

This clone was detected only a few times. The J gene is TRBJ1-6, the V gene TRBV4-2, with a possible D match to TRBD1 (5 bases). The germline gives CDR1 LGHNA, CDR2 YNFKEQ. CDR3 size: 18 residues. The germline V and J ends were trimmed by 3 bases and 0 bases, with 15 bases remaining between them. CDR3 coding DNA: TGTGCCAGCAGCCATTCCGGGACTTCAAGCTCCTATAATTCACCCCTCCACTTT. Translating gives CASSHSGTSSSYNSPLHF.

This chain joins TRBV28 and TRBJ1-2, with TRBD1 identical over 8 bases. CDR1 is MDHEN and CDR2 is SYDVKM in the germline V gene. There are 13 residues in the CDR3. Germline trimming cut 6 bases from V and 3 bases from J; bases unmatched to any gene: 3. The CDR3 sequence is CASSPGQDYGYTF. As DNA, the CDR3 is TGTGCCAGCAGCCCGGGACAGGACTATGGCTACACCTTC.

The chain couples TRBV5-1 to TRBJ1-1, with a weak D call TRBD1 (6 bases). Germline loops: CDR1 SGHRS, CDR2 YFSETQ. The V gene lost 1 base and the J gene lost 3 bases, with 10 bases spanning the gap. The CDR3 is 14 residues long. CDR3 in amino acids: CASSLSGQHTEAFF. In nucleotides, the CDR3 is TGCGCCAGCAGCTTGTCTGGACAGCACACTGAAGCTTTCTTT.

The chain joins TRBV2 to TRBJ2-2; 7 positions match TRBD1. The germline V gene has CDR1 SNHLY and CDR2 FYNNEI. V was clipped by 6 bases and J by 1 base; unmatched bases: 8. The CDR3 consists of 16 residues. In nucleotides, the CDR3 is TGTGCCAGCAGCGTTCCCCGGGACAGGAACACCGGGGAGCTGTTTTTT. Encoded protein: CASSVPRDRNTGELFF.

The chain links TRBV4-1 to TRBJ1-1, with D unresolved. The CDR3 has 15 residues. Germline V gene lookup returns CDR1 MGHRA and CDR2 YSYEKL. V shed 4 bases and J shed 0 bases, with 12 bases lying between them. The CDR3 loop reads CASSRGAAMNTEAFF. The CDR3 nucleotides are TGCGCCAGCAGCCGAGGTGCAGCAATGAACACTGAAGCTTTCTTT.

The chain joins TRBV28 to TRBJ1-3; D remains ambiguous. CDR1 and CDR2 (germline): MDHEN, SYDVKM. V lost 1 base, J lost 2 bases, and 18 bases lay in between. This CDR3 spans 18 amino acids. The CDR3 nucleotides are TGTGCCAGCAGTTTATCCCCCCAGTCGGTGGGCGCTGGAAACACCATATATTTT. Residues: CASSLSPQSVGAGNTIYF.

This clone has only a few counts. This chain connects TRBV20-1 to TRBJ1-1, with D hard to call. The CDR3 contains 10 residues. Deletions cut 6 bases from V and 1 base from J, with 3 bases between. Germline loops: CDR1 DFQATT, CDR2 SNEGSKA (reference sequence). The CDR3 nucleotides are TGCAGTGCCAGGAACACTGAAGCTTTCTTT. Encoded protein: CSARNTEAFF.

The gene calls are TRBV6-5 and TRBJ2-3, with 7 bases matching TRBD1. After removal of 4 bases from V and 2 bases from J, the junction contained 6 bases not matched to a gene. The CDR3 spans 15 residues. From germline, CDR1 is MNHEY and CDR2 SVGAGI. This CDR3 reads CASSSGTANTDTQYF. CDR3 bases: TGTGCCAGCAGTTCCGGGACAGCCAACACAGATACGCAGTATTTT.

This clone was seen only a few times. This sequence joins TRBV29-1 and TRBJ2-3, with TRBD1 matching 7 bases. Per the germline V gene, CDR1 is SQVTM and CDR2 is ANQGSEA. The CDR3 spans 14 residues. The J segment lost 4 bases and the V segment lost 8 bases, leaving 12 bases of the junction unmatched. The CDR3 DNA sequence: TGCAGCATAAATGGAAGGGGGCTTGCAGATACGCAGTATTTT. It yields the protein CSINGRGLADTQYF.

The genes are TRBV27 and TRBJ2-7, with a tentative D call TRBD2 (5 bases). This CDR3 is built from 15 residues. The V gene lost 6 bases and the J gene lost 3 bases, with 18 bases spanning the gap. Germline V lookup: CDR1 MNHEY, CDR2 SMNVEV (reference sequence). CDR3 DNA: TGTGCCAGCAGGCTCAGAGGGATGGGGTTCTACGAGCAGTACTTC. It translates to CASRLRGMGFYEQYF.

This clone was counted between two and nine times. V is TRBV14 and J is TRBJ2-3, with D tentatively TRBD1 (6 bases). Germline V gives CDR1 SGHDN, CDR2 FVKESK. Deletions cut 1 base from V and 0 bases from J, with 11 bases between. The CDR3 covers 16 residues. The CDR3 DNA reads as TGTGCCAGCAGCCAAGGAACAGGGAGCAGCACAGATACGCAGTATTTT. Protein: CASSQGTGSSTDTQYF.

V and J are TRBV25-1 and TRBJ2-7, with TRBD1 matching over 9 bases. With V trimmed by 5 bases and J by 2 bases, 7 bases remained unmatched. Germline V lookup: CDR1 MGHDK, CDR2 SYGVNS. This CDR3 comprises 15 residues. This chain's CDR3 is CASSSGTGWPYEQYF. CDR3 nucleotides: TGTGCCAGCAGTTCCGGGACAGGGTGGCCCTACGAGCAGTACTTC.

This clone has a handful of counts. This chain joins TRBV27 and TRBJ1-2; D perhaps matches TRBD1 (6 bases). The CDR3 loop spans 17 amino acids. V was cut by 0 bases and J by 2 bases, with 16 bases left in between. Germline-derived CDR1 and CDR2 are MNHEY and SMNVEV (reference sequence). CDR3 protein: CASSLSYREALNYGYTF. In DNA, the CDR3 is TGTGCCAGCAGTTTATCTTACAGGGAAGCTTTGAACTATGGCTACACCTTC.